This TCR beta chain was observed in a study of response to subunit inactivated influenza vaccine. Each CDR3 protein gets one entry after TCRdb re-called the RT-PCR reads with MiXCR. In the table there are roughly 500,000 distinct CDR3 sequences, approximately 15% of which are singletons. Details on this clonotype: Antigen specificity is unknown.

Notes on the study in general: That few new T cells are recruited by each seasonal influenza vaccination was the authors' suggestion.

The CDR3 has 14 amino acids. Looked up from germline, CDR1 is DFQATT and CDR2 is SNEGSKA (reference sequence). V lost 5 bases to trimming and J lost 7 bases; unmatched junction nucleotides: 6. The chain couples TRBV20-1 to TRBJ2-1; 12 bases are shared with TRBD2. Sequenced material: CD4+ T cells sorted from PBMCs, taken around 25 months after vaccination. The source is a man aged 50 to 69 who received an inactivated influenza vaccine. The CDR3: CSASSGRAMNEQFF. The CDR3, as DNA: TGCAGTGCTTCTAGCGGGAGGGCCATGAATGAGCAGTTCTTC.